This T cell receptor beta chain was sequenced for a study of PD-L1 blockade in urothelial cancer. About the research overall: Blood was evaluated 3 weeks (second dose) and 6 weeks after therapy began.

V gave up 3 bases and J gave up 0 bases, with 9 bases separating them. Germline V gives CDR1 SGHTA, CDR2 FQGNSA. The CDR3 contains 15 residues. The time point: pretreatment peripheral blood. The data were produced by immunoSEQ multiplex PCR, yet TCRdb's version contains in-frame clones alone and is incomplete. The sample lists about 95,000 clones, roughly 84% occurring once. Sequencing was performed on PBMCs, taken around atezolizumab (anti-PD-L1) treatment. The chain joins TRBV7-2 to TRBJ1-5, with D perhaps TRBD1 (6 bases). This TCR derives from a man in his sixties with urothelial cancer. The CDR3 DNA sequence: TGTGCCAGCAGCTTCGGACAGAATAGCAATCAGCCCCAGCATTTT. Protein: CASSFGQNSNQPQHF.